The sequence of this T cell receptor beta chain was determined in a study of blood T cell repertoires in COVID-19 (TCRdb year 2020). For the wider study: Samples covering the acute and convalescent phases of COVID-19 were provided by collaborators in the United States, Italy and Spain. The repertoires were made available in a free public database intended to serve as a resource for research on the immune response to SARS-CoV-2. Where HLA class I and class II types were available, the types were taken from metadata supplied by the sample provider, not from assay-based typing. Nearly every sample came with metadata listing a de-identified subject ID, COVID-19 status, age in years and sex. Subjects who had been exposed to COVID-19, were actively infected with it, or had recovered from it provided the deeply sampled blood TCRbeta repertoires that made up the dataset. The material from the prospective study consisted of cDNA or gDNA derived from T cells, B-cell-depleted T cells, or PBMCs. Samples came from the ongoing ImmuneRACE study (first 160 participants) plus 1,254 subjects from 6 global collaborators.

On this clone itself: What this receptor recognizes is not known. Per-nucleotide qualities are absent, and no much larger clonotype sits a single base away.

Each collaborating institution followed its own protocols to collect whole blood in K2EDTA tubes. For TCRbeta analysis, collaborators shipped samples as frozen whole blood, isolated PBMCs, or DNA extracted from either of those sample types. CDR1 and CDR2 are drawn from the germline V gene (reference sequence): LNHNV, YYDKDF. V lost 5 bases and J lost 1 base; the stretch between them is 8 bases long. The CDR3 starts with the cysteine, ends with the phenylalanine, and has 13 residues. Solely the CDR3 DNA is kept, with 39 bases framed from the first base. Broader findings and caveats from the paper: The quantity of clinical and demographic metadata differed by source and by participant and was supplied without curation.

TCRbeta CDR3 regions were amplified from genomic DNA by means of the immunoSEQ Assay, a bias-controlled multiplex PCR. The study's own analysis went as follows. Nucleated cell counts per sample were estimated from amplification of reference gene primers within the assay. To quantify the absolute abundance of each unique TCRbeta CDR3 rearrangement, sequence reads were collapsed and filtered. For each sample, productive Simpson clonality was calculated as the square root of Simpson's diversity index over productive rearrangements. TCRdb provides this immuneACCESS table in a form limited to in-frame rearrangements. Some clones are lacking; in checked studies, under half of them reflect an unresolved V gene, and why the rest are absent is not known. The V and J calls and clone size are taken from that table; D and trimming were inferred from the DNA. Recorded for this sample are tens of thousands of clones; roughly 86% of them occurred a single time. About 7% of the sample is taken by the ten largest.

The sequencing input was peripheral blood. The chain was built from TRBV15 and TRBJ1-1; 5 matching bases give a weak D call of TRBD1. The clonotype comes from a man aged 50 to 59 with active or convalescent COVID-19. The DNA sequence follows: TGTGCCACCAGCTTAGACAGGAACACTGAAGCTTTCTTT. The encoded protein is CATSLDRNTEAFF.